The 10 T cell receptor beta chains reported below all come from one sample, sequenced in a study of CD4 and CD8 cells across lung adenocarcinoma regions. MiXCR was run by TCRdb on the PCR reads, yielding one entry per CDR3 protein. In the table there are roughly 7,100 distinct CDR3 sequences, around 43% of which are singletons. Sequencing input: CD4+ T cells from the margin of a lung tumor. The receptor source for this set is a male donor with lung adenocarcinoma. The CD4 and CD8 labels of this study may be unreliable.

This clonotype was picked up many times. CDR3 sequence: CASSQDSDHQDNEQFF. CDR3 nucleotides: TGCGCCAGCAGCCAAGACTCTGACCACCAGGACAATGAGCAGTTCTTC. The chain combines TRBV4-3 with TRBJ2-1; D remains ambiguous. The CDR3 runs 16 residues. Trimming cost V 0 bases and J 5 bases, with 14 bases left between them. Germline CDR1 reads LGHNA; CDR2 reads YSLEER.

This clonotype is termed large. The CDR3 nucleotides read TGTGCCAGCAGTGGAATCGGATTTAACACCGGGGAGCTGTTTTTT. Amino acids: CASSGIGFNTGELFF. V and J are TRBV6-1 and TRBJ2-2; the D is unclear. CDR3 length: 15 amino acids. V lost 4 bases, J lost 2 bases, and 11 bases lay in between. Germline-derived CDR1 and CDR2 are MNHNS and SASEGT.

Turning to this clonotype: Relative to the germline gene, one junction end is altered; a read error may explain this. V gene TRBV24-1 combines with J gene TRBJ2-6, with D possibly being TRBD1 or TRBD2 (5 bases each). Germline V gene data show CDR1 as KGHDR and CDR2 as SFDVKD. The CDR3 is 16 residues long. The CDR3 region is CATGETAHSGSYEQSF. The CDR3 region has the DNA TGTGCCACCGGGGAGACAGCGCACTCTGGGTCCTACGAGCAGTCCTTC.

This clonotype appeared once. The V gene is TRBV11-2, the J gene TRBJ1-1; D unclear. Trimming left V 4 bases short and J 10 bases short, with 13 bases between. Germline V gives CDR1 SGHAT, CDR2 FQNNGV. This CDR3 has 12 amino acids. CDR3 in amino acids: CASSSILEGAFF. The CDR3 nucleotides are TGTGCCAGCAGCTCCATTTTAGAGGGAGCTTTCTTT.

About this clonotype itself: Because the CDR3 is missing its conserved closing phenylalanine or tryptophan, this is likely a read error. The chain employs TRBV10-1 and TRBJ2-1; tentative D call: TRBD1 (6 bases). Trimming took off 4 bases at V and 0 bases at J, with 13 bases between the two ends. The CDR3 has 16 residues. Germline CDR1 WNHNN, CDR2 SYGVQD (reference sequence). CDR3: CASSGSQGYSYNEQFC. In DNA form, the CDR3 reads TGCGCCAGCAGTGGGTCACAGGGATACTCCTACAATGAGCAGTTCTGC.

Concerning this clonotype: A much larger clone is a single base away; this may be a read error. The chain employs TRBV5-1 and TRBJ2-3; D is perhaps TRBD1 (6 bases). The J call may be incorrect, as the DNA end agrees better with TRBJ2-7. Per the germline V gene, CDR1 is SGHRS and CDR2 is YFSETQ. The CDR3 runs to 15 residues. CDR3 DNA sequence: TGCGCCAGCAGCCCCCAGACAGGTTCCTACAATGAGCAGTACTTC. Its protein is CASSPQTGSYNEQYF.

This clonotype occurred a few times. The CDR3 here is CAWSVSDEQFF. In nucleotides, the CDR3 is TGTGCCTGGAGTGTCAGCGATGAGCAGTTCTTC. The J gene is TRBJ2-1, the V gene TRBV30; D gene uncertain. Between the trimmed V and J ends, which lost 0 bases and 8 bases, there was a span of 5 bases. CDR1 is GTSNPN and CDR2 is SVGIG in the germline V gene (reference sequence). The CDR3 is 11 residues long.

The chain links TRBV6-1 to TRBJ1-4, with D possibly matching TRBD1 (5 bases). The CDR3 is 15 residues long. Germline-derived CDR1 and CDR2 are MNHNS and SASEGT. V lost 7 bases and J lost 8, with 20 bases in between. The CDR3 bases are TGTGCCAGCACCCCCGTGGGGGGGGGGGGAGAAAAACTGTTTTTT. The encoded protein is CASTPVGGGGEKLFF.

A few counts support this clonotype. The chain links TRBV5-1 to TRBJ2-3, with a weak D call TRBD2 (5 bases). The germline V and J ends were trimmed by 4 bases and 5 bases, with 8 bases remaining between them. The CDR3 is 12 amino acids. Germline loops: CDR1 SGHRS, CDR2 YFSETQ. CDR3 sequence (DNA): TGCGCCAGCAGCGTTGGACTAGATACGCAGTATTTT. Protein: CASSVGLDTQYF.

Turning to this clonotype: This sequence may be a read error, since a much larger clone differs from it by one base. In DNA, the CDR3 is TGTGCCAGCAGTTACCGGACTAGCGGGAGATCCAATGAGCAGTACTTC. The encoded protein is CASSYRTSGRSNEQYF. The V call is TRBV6-5, the J call TRBJ2-1; the match to TRBD2 covers 13 bases. The J call is in doubt because the DNA end fits TRBJ2-7 better. Germline values: CDR1 MNHEY, CDR2 SVGAGI. The CDR3 has 16 amino acids.